This T cell receptor beta chain was sequenced for a study of blood T cell repertoires in COVID-19. Looking at the study overall: Whether acute or convalescent, the COVID-19 samples came from the United States, Italy and Spain. T cells, B-cell-depleted T cells, or PBMCs supplied cDNA or gDNA.

Germline V gene lookup returns CDR1 GTSNPN and CDR2 SVGIG (reference sequence). The V gene lost 0 bases and the J gene lost 4 bases, with 10 bases spanning the gap. The CDR3 runs to 14 residues. As processed by the authors: Reference gene primers were amplified, and this amplification served to estimate nucleated cell counts. Profiling relied on immunoSEQ multiplex PCR, and the TCRdb table lists in-frame clones only, not all of them. V, J and clone size are those of that table, while D and trimming were read from the DNA. This table holds roughly 140,000 clones, roughly 90% found once. The clonotype originates from a woman aged 60-70 years with active or convalescent COVID-19. The chain has TRBV30 and TRBJ1-3, with a tentative D call TRBD1 (5 bases). Sequenced sample: peripheral blood. CDR3 amino acids: CAWSVTGIGNTIYF. The CDR3 DNA is TGTGCCTGGAGTGTAACAGGTATAGGAAACACCATATATTTT.